The subject of this entry is one T cell receptor (beta chain). Only in-frame clones appear in the TCRdb table, and some are missing; sequencing was by immunoSEQ multiplex PCR. The sample includes about 27,000 clones, around 77% of them seen just once. Treatment meaning: randomized to nivolumab then ipilimumab (arm A) or the reverse (arm B). PBMC sorting kept live CD3+CD8+ cells without CD19 or CD56. This sample stems from a study of sequential checkpoint blockade in melanoma. In germline, CDR1 is PRHDT, CDR2 FYEKMQ (reference sequence). Trimming at V came to 3 bases and at J to 10 bases, leaving 9 bases not matched to a gene. The CDR3 has 16 amino acids.

The source was CD8+ T cells sorted from blood (inferred from file names), collected from a patient given nivolumab and ipilimumab in sequence. The sequence came from a human donor with melanoma. This sequence joins TRBV13 and TRBJ2-1; 13 positions agree with TRBD2. DNA for the CDR3: TGTGCCAGCAGCTTCCCCTCCGGGACTAGCGGGATGGAGCAGTTCTTC. This translates into CASSFPSGTSGMEQFF.